Shown below are 12 T cell receptor beta chains from a single sample sequenced in a study of cytomegalovirus exposure and HLA in healthy donors. Amplification used 60 Vbeta primers and 13 Jbeta primers. Generated by immunoSEQ multiplex PCR, the TCRdb table keeps only in-frame clones and is missing some. Altogether about 98,000 clones are present, about four fifths being singletons, with the ten largest covering more than 3%. Sequenced material: PBMCs. The receptors were sampled from a female donor in good health and CMV-seropositive.

The CDR3 sequence: CASSSAGGLSDTQYF. The CDR3 coding sequence is TGTGCCAGCAGCTCAGCGGGGGGGCTTTCTGATACGCAGTATTTT. The chain combines TRBV7-2 with TRBJ2-3; 10 bases are a match to TRBD2. Germline V gives CDR1 SGHTA, CDR2 FQGNSA. The CDR3 has 15 amino acids. V lost 4 bases to trimming and J lost 6 bases; unmatched junction nucleotides: 7.

This clone showed up just once. The J gene is TRBJ1-2, the V gene TRBV28; D is unresolved. V lost 2 bases and J lost 2, with 3 bases in between. This CDR3 has 12 residues. In germline, CDR1 is MDHEN, CDR2 SYDVKM. The CDR3 DNA reads TGTGCCAGCAGTTTACCGAACTATGGCTACACCTTC. Amino acids: CASSLPNYGYTF.

The rearrangement uses TRBV27 and TRBJ2-2, with D possibly being TRBD2 (5 bases). Trimming cost V 6 bases and J 7 bases, with 15 bases left between them. Germline values: CDR1 MNHEY, CDR2 SMNVEV (reference sequence). CDR3 length: 14 amino acids. CDR3 nucleotide sequence: TGTGCCAGCAGGGTCGACTACGGGGTCGGGGAGCTGTTTTTT. Amino acid sequence: CASRVDYGVGELFF.

The genes are TRBV5-4 and TRBJ2-7; D is unresolved. The CDR3 totals 12 residues. From germline, CDR1 is SGHNT and CDR2 YYREEE (reference sequence). The V gene lost 4 bases and the J gene lost 7 bases, with 12 bases spanning the gap. Here the CDR3 reads CASSLPLREQYF. The CDR3 DNA is TGTGCCAGCAGCCTCCCATTACGGGAGCAGTACTTC.

The chain links TRBV5-6 to TRBJ2-1; weak D call: TRBD1 (6 bases). The ends were cut back, 3 bases at V and 6 bases at J, with 10 bases in the middle. Germline CDR1 and CDR2: SGHDT and YYEEEE. CDR3 length: 13 amino acids. This CDR3 is CASSSHRANEQFF. For the CDR3, the DNA is TGTGCCAGCAGCTCCCACAGGGCCAATGAGCAGTTCTTC.

Regarding this clone: Germline and junction disagree at one end, which may indicate a read error. This chain connects TRBV27 to TRBJ2-7; TRBD1 aligns across 11 bases. CDR1 and CDR2 (germline): MNHEY, SMNVEV (reference sequence). This CDR3 is 15 amino acids long. CDR3 DNA: TGTTCCAGCACCCCCGGACAGGGGGCTTCCTACGAGCAGTACTTC. This encodes CSSTPGQGASYEQYF.

This chain joins TRBV6-5 and TRBJ1-1; tentatively, D is TRBD1 (5 bases). With 6 bases removed from V and 1 base from J, the gap between germline ends came to 12 bases. The CDR3 runs 14 residues. CDR1 is MNHEY, CDR2 SVGAGI, per germline. The CDR3 DNA follows: TGTGCCAGCAGGCCGACAGAACCGAACACTGAAGCTTTCTTT. Its protein product is CASRPTEPNTEAFF.

The V gene is TRBV9, the J gene TRBJ1-5; TRBD1 might be the D (6 bases). CDR1 and CDR2 from the germline V gene are SGDLS and YYNGEE. Trimming took 4 bases from V and 5 from J, leaving 16 bases between them. This CDR3 is 15 amino acids long. The CDR3 DNA is TGTGCCAGCAGCAACGGACAGCCCTTCGATCAGCCCCAGCATTTT. Encoded protein: CASSNGQPFDQPQHF.

The chain couples TRBV7-2 to TRBJ1-5, with D possibly matching TRBD1 (5 bases). Trimming pared 4 bases from V and 6 bases from J, leaving 10 bases between. The germline V gene has CDR1 SGHTA and CDR2 FQGNSA. There are 13 residues in the CDR3. This chain's CDR3 is CASSYGGVQPQHF. The CDR3 DNA reads TGTGCCAGCAGCTACGGAGGGGTTCAGCCCCAGCATTTT.

V gene TRBV18 combines with J gene TRBJ1-1, with D uncertain. Germline V gives CDR1 KGHSH, CDR2 LQKENI. The CDR3 totals 13 residues. Trimming removed 3 bases from V and 5 bases from J, with 10 bases in between. The CDR3 region is CASSPAQVTEAFF. The CDR3 nucleotides are TGTGCCAGCTCACCGGCCCAAGTAACTGAAGCTTTCTTT.

The gene calls are TRBV6-5 and TRBJ2-7; 9 bases align to TRBD1. CDR1 is MNHEY, CDR2 SVGAGI, per germline. Losses at the gene ends were 0 bases for V and 4 bases for J; bases not matched to a gene: 4. The CDR3 runs 15 residues. The CDR3 DNA sequence: TGTGCCAGCAGTTACTCAACAGGGGGCGGTTACGAGCAGTACTTC. Translated: CASSYSTGGGYEQYF.

This clone was seen just once. V usage is TRBV29-1 and J usage is TRBJ2-5; D might be TRBD2 (5 bases). V lost 7 bases to trimming and J lost 4 bases, with 13 bases between them. Germline CDR1 is SQVTM and CDR2 is ANQGSEA. The CDR3 length is 12 residues. The CDR3 region has the DNA TGCAGCGGATCGGAAGGGAGAGAGACCCAGTACTTC. This sequence encodes CSGSEGRETQYF.